This passage covers 17 T cell receptor beta chains from one sample sequenced in a study of T cell responses to AZD1222 COVID-19 vaccine. Produced via immunoSEQ multiplex PCR; TCRdb's table is partial and in-frame only. The profile shows 200,000 to 300,000 clones, 80% to 95% of them singletons. Specimen: peripheral blood, collected on day 0 of AZD1222 vaccination. These receptors all stem from an adult in good health.

The rearrangement joins TRBV12-3 or TRBV12-4 to TRBJ1-4; D remains unclear. CDR3 length: 13 amino acids. V was cut by 0 bases and J by 8 bases, with 7 bases left in between. The CDR3 nucleotides read TGTGCCAGCAGTTTAGCTAAAACGGAAAAACTGTTTTTT. Translation gives CASSLAKTEKLFF.

The chain combines TRBV18 with TRBJ1-5; D ambiguous. The CDR3 is 14 amino acids. V lost 0 bases, J lost 3 bases, and 6 bases lay in between. CDR1 KGHSH and CDR2 LQKENI come from the germline V gene. The CDR3 region is CASSPPGVNQPQHF. CDR3 DNA: TGTGCCAGCTCACCACCGGGTGTCAATCAGCCCCAGCATTTT.

The J gene is TRBJ2-7, the V gene TRBV30; D not resolved. Germline V lookup: CDR1 GTSNPN, CDR2 SVGIG (reference sequence). This CDR3 is 13 amino acids long. V shed 0 bases and J shed 2 bases, with 8 bases lying between them. The CDR3 reads CAWSVVRAYEQYF. CDR3 sequence (DNA): TGTGCCTGGAGTGTTGTGCGAGCCTACGAGCAGTACTTC.

The gene calls are TRBV6-5 and TRBJ2-7; 7 nucleotides agree with TRBD2. V shed 0 bases and J 2 bases; nucleotides not matched to a gene: 4. The CDR3 is 15 amino acids. In germline, CDR1 is MNHEY, CDR2 SVGAGI. Written as DNA, the CDR3 is TGTGCCAGCAGTTACTCGCGGGGGTCCCCCTACGAGCAGTACTTC. Translation gives CASSYSRGSPYEQYF.

This clone was seen more than once but under ten times. The V and J genes are TRBV11-1 and TRBJ2-7; D uncertain. The CDR3 is 13 amino acids. Looked up from germline, CDR1 is SGHAT and CDR2 is FQDESV (reference sequence). V was pared by 5 bases and J by 7 bases, with 15 bases between. CDR3 amino acids: CASSPGRNGEQYF. In DNA, the CDR3 is TGTGCCAGCAGCCCGGGCCGCAATGGGGAGCAGTACTTC. The full variable domain, with the rest looked up from reference TRBV11-1 and TRBJ2-7, is EAEVAQSPRYKITEKSQAVAFWCDPISGHATLYWYRQILGQGPELLVQFQDESVVDDSQLPKDRFSAERLKGVDSTLKIQPAELGDSAMYLCASSPGRNGEQYFGPGTRLTVT.

This rearrangement joins TRBV3-1 (or the pseudogene TRBV3-2) to TRBJ1-5, with unresolved D. Germline-derived CDR1 and CDR2 are LGHDT and YNNKEL (reference sequence). The V gene lost 1 base and the J gene lost 0 bases, with 4 bases spanning the gap. There are 14 residues in the CDR3. The DNA of the CDR3 is TGTGCCAGCAGCCAAGGACTTAGCAATCAGCCCCAGCATTTT. Translating gives CASSQGLSNQPQHF.

The chain employs TRBV18 and TRBJ1-6, with D maybe TRBD1 (5 bases). Germline V gene lookup returns CDR1 KGHSH and CDR2 LQKENI. The CDR3 is 15 amino acids. Trimming took 3 bases from V and 4 from J, leaving 10 bases between them. The CDR3 reads CASSPRDGYNSPLHF. DNA for the CDR3: TGTGCCAGCTCACCTAGGGACGGGTATAATTCACCCCTCCACTTT. Variable domain in full (rest from reference TRBV18 and TRBJ1-6): NAGVMQNPRHLVRRRGQEARLRCSPMKGHSHVYWYRQLPEEGLKFMVYLQKENIIDESGMPKERFSAEFPKEGPSILRIQQVVRGDSAAYFCASSPRDGYNSPLHFGNGTRLTVT.

The chain joins TRBV2 to TRBJ1-2; D is unresolved. Germline V lookup: CDR1 SNHLY, CDR2 FYNNEI. CDR3 length: 11 amino acids. V was pared by 6 bases and J by 3 bases, with 5 bases between. The CDR3 spells CASRAYYGYTF. For the CDR3, the DNA is TGTGCCAGCAGGGCTTACTATGGCTACACCTTC.

The V and J genes are TRBV15 and TRBJ2-5; D may be TRBD2 (5 bases). The CDR3 runs 15 residues. Germline lookup yields CDR1 LNHNV and CDR2 YYDKDF (reference sequence). The V end lost 4 bases, the J end lost 4 bases, and 16 bases lay between the germline ends. The CDR3 spells CATSIGPNGGETQYF. The CDR3 bases are TGTGCCACCAGCATAGGACCCAACGGAGGAGAGACCCAGTACTTC.

The V and J genes are TRBV9 and TRBJ1-1; no definite D call. Germline CDR1 and CDR2: SGDLS and YYNGEE. The V end was cut by 0 bases, the J end by 0 bases, with 9 bases between. The CDR3 consists of 15 residues. CDR3 loop: CASSVAPTVNTEAFF. CDR3 nucleotide sequence: TGTGCCAGCAGCGTAGCTCCCACCGTGAACACTGAAGCTTTCTTT.

J is TRBJ2-7 and V is TRBV19, with D perhaps matching TRBD2 (6 bases). V lost 5 bases to trimming and J lost 4 bases, with 18 bases between them. From germline, CDR1 is LNHDA and CDR2 SQIVND (reference sequence). The CDR3 length is 15 residues. The CDR3 here is CASSFVWESGYEQYF. The CDR3 DNA sequence: TGTGCCAGTAGTTTCGTGTGGGAGAGCGGGTACGAGCAGTACTTC.

The chain carries TRBV29-1 and TRBJ2-2, with 8 nucleotides matching TRBD2. With V trimmed by 4 bases and J by 6 bases, 7 bases remained unmatched. This CDR3 contains 14 residues. Germline-derived CDR1 and CDR2 are SQVTM and ANQGSEA. This CDR3 is CSVVWRGVAGELFF. CDR3 DNA: TGCAGCGTTGTCTGGCGGGGGGTTGCCGGGGAGCTGTTTTTT.

The rearrangement uses TRBV19 and TRBJ1-5; D unresolved. CDR1 LNHDA and CDR2 SQIVND come from the germline V gene (reference sequence). V gave up 3 bases and J gave up 3 bases, with 3 bases separating them. The CDR3 extends over 12 amino acids. CDR3 sequence (DNA): TGTGCCAGTAGTATCCTCAATCAGCCCCAGCATTTT. Its protein is CASSILNQPQHF.

This chain joins TRBV20-1 and TRBJ1-2, with a possible D match to TRBD1 (5 bases). The CDR3 has 11 amino acids. CDR1 and CDR2 from the germline V gene are DFQATT and SNEGSKA (reference sequence). The V gene lost 5 bases and the J gene lost 13 bases, with 17 bases spanning the gap. CDR3 in amino acids: CSAARTVGGTF. For the CDR3, the DNA is TGCAGTGCTGCCCGGACCGTCGGGGGCACCTTC.

Of note for this clone: The identical CDR3 is also encoded by other nucleotide sequences in the sample. The rearrangement links TRBV7-9 to TRBJ1-1; D might be TRBD1 (5 bases). This CDR3 is built from 13 residues. V was shortened by 6 bases and J by 4 bases, with 12 bases between the two germline ends. From germline, CDR1 is SEHNR and CDR2 FQNEAQ (reference sequence). CDR3 nucleotide sequence: TGTGCCAGCAGTCTAGGAGGGGCCACTGAAGCTTTCTTT. Translated: CASSLGGATEAFF. The whole variable domain, remainder taken from reference TRBV7-9 and TRBJ1-1, is DTGVSQNPRHKITKRGQNVTFRCDPISEHNRLYWYRQTLGQGPEFLTYFQNEAQLEKSRLLSDRFSAERPKGSFSTLEIQRTEQGDSAMYLCASSLGGATEAFFGQGTRLTVV.

This clone was recorded only once. The V call is TRBV7-2, the J call TRBJ1-1; 11 bases map to TRBD1. Germline CDR1 reads SGHTA; CDR2 reads FQGNSA. V trimming: 4 bases; J trimming: 4 bases; junction bases outside the gene matches: 5. The CDR3 extends over 15 amino acids. The CDR3: CASSSRTGGVTEAFF. The DNA for the CDR3 is TGTGCCAGCAGCTCACGGACAGGGGGCGTCACTGAAGCTTTCTTT.

The chain employs TRBV9 and TRBJ2-3, with 13 bases identical to TRBD2. The trim removed 3 bases at V and 2 bases at J, leaving 3 bases unmatched. The germline gives CDR1 SGDLS, CDR2 YYNGEE. This CDR3 is built from 16 residues. In DNA, the CDR3 is TGTGCCAGCAGCGGGGGACTAGCGGGGATCACAGATACGCAGTATTTT. It encodes CASSGGLAGITDTQYF.